This entry lists 7 T cell receptor beta chains sequenced from one sample in a study of blood T cell repertoires in COVID-19. Generated by immunoSEQ multiplex PCR, the TCRdb table keeps only in-frame clones and is missing some. Altogether around 500,000 clones are present, 70% to 90% being singletons, with the ten largest covering approximately 2.9%. Material: peripheral blood. These receptors were obtained from a human donor in a cohort sampled during active COVID-19.

V usage is TRBV7-8 and J usage is TRBJ2-3; TRBD2 might be the D (5 bases). Germline V gives CDR1 SGHVS, CDR2 FQNEAQ. V was cut by 5 bases and J by 0 bases, with 12 bases left in between. The CDR3 covers 15 residues. For the CDR3, the DNA is TGTGCCAGCAGCCTGACAAGCGGTAGCACAGATACGCAGTATTTT. Translated: CASSLTSGSTDTQYF.

The chain joins TRBV19 to TRBJ1-2; possibly TRBD1 for D (5 bases). This CDR3 has 14 residues. V dropped 4 bases and J dropped 4 bases, with 13 bases sitting between them. CDR1 is LNHDA, CDR2 SQIVND, per germline (reference sequence). CDR3 coding DNA: TGTGCCAGTAGTAAGACAGCGCAGCGCTATGGCTACACCTTC. Translation: CASSKTAQRYGYTF. Variable domain in full (rest from reference TRBV19 and TRBJ1-2): DGGITQSPKYLFRKEGQNVTLSCEQNLNHDAMYWYRQDPGQGLRLIYYSQIVNDFQKGDIAEGYSVSREKKESFPLTVTSAQKNPTAFYLCASSKTAQRYGYTFGSGTRLTVV.

V and J are TRBV9 and TRBJ2-2, with D unclear. The CDR3 totals 13 residues. V lost 3 bases to trimming and J lost 3 bases, with 6 bases between them. Germline values: CDR1 SGDLS, CDR2 YYNGEE. The CDR3 region has the DNA TGTGCCAGCAGCGACTCGTACACCGGGGAGCTGTTTTTT. Its translation is CASSDSYTGELFF.

The chain carries TRBV19 and TRBJ1-4; possible D gene TRBD1, 6 bases. Trimming removed 3 bases from V and 8 bases from J, with 19 bases in between. Germline loops: CDR1 LNHDA, CDR2 SQIVND (reference sequence). This CDR3 comprises 16 residues. CDR3: CASSIQQGLIGEKLFF. In nucleotides, the CDR3 is TGTGCCAGTAGTATCCAACAGGGTCTTATAGGAGAAAAACTGTTTTTT.

V gene TRBV6-5 combines with J gene TRBJ2-1, with 7 positions matching TRBD2. This CDR3 has 15 amino acids. V lost 6 bases and J lost 6; bases outside the gene matches: 11. Per germline, CDR1 MNHEY and CDR2 SVGAGI. The CDR3 DNA reads TGTGCCAGCAGGAAAGAGCGGGATCCCCCCAATGAGCAGTTCTTC. This gives the protein CASRKERDPPNEQFF.

V usage is TRBV27 and J usage is TRBJ2-7; 7 positions match TRBD2. Germline V gene lookup returns CDR1 MNHEY and CDR2 SMNVEV (reference sequence). The CDR3 totals 16 residues. J gave up 0 bases and V 0 bases, and 5 bases lay outside the gene matches. The CDR3 here is CASSLSTSVSSYEQYF. The CDR3 region has the DNA TGTGCCAGCAGTTTATCCACTAGCGTGAGCTCCTACGAGCAGTACTTC.

The rearrangement joins TRBV4-3 to TRBJ2-5; TRBD2 matches at 8 bases. CDR1 LGHNA and CDR2 YSLEER come from the germline V gene. Germline trimming cut 2 bases from V and 5 bases from J; bases unmatched to any gene: 4. There are 14 residues in the CDR3. The DNA for the CDR3 is TGCGCCAGCAGCCAAACGGGGGGGAGCGAGACCCAGTACTTC. Its protein is CASSQTGGSETQYF.